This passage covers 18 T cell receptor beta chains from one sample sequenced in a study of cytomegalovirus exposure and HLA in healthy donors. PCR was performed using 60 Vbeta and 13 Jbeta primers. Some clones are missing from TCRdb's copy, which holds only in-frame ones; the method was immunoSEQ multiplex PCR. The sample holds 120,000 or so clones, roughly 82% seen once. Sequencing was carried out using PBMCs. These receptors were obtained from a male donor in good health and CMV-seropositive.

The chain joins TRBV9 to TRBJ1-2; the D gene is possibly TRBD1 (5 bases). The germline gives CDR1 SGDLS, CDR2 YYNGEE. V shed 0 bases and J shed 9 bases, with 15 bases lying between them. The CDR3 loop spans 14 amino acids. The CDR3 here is CASSVDPGRIRYTF. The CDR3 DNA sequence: TGTGCCAGCAGCGTAGATCCAGGGAGGATCCGCTACACCTTC.

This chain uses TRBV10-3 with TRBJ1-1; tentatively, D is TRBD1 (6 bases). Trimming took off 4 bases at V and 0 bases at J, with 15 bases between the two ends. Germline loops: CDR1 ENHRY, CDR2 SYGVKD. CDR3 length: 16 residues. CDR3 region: CAISGGTNRLNTEAFF. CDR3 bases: TGTGCCATCAGTGGTGGGACAAATCGCTTGAACACTGAAGCTTTCTTT.

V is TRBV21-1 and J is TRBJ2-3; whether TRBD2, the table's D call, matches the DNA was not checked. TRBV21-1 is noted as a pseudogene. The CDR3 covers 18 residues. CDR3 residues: CASSKVVAASGRTDTQYF. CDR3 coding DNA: TGTGCCAGCAGCAAAGTTGTAGCGGCTAGCGGGAGAACAGATACGCAGTATTTT.

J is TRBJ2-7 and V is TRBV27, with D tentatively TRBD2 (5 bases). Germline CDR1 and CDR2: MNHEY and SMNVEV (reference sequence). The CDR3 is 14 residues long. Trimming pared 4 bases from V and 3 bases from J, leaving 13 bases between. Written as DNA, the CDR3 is TGTGCCAGCAGTTCGGACCTAGCTAGCTACGAGCAGTACTTC. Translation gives CASSSDLASYEQYF.

This chain's CDR3 is CASSSHSNTGELFF. As DNA, the CDR3 is TGTGCCAGCAGCTCTCACTCGAACACCGGGGAGCTGTTTTTT. The genes are TRBV7-3 and TRBJ2-2; D gene ambiguous. The CDR3 totals 14 residues. V was pared by 4 bases and J by 0 bases, with 6 bases between. Germline CDR1 and CDR2: SGHTA and FQGTGA.

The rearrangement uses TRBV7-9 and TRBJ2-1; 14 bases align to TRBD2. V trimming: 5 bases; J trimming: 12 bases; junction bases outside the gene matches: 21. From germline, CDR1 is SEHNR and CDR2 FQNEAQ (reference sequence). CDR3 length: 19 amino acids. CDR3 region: CASSPAGRVGTSGSRVQFF. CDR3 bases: TGTGCCAGCAGCCCAGCCGGGCGGGTCGGGACTAGCGGGAGTAGGGTGCAGTTCTTC.

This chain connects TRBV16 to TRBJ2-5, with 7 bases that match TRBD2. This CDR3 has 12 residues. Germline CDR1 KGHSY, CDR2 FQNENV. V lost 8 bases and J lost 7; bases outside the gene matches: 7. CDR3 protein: CASSPWEGTQYF. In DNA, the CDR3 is TGTGCCAGCTCCCCGTGGGAGGGGACCCAGTACTTC.

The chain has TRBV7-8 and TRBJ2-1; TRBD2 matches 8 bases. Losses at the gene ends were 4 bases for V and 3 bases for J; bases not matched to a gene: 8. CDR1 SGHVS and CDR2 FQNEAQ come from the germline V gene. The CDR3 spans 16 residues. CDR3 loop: CASSSLAGIYYNEQFF. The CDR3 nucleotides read TGTGCCAGCAGCTCGTTAGCGGGAATCTACTACAATGAGCAGTTCTTC.

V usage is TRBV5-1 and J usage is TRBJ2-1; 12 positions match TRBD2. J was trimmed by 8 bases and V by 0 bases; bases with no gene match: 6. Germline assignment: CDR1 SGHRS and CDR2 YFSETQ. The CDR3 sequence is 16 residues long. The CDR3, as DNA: TGCGCCAGCAGCTTGGTCCCTAGCGGGAGGGAAGATGAGCAGTTCTTC. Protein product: CASSLVPSGREDEQFF. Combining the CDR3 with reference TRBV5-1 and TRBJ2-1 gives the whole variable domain KAGVTQTPRYLIKTRGQQVTLSCSPISGHRSVSWYQQTPGQGLQFLFEYFSETQRNKGNFPGRFSGRQFSNSRSEMNVSTLELGDSALYLCASSLVPSGREDEQFFGPGTRLTVL.

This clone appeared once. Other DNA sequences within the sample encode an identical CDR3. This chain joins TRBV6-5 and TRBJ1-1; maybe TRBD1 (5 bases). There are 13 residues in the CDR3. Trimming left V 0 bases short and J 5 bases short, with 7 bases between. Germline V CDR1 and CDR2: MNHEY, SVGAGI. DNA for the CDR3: TGTGCCAGCAGTTACTCCGGGGGAACTGAAGCTTTCTTT. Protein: CASSYSGGTEAFF.

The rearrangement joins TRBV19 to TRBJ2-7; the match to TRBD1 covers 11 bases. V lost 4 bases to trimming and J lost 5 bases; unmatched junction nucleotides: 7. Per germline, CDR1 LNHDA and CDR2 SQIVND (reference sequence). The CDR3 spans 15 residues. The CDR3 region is CASSTGTGGMDEQYF. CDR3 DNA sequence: TGTGCCAGTAGTACGGGGACAGGGGGAATGGACGAGCAGTACTTC.

The CDR3 nucleotides read TGTGCCAGCAGTGCTCACAGGGTCGGGGAGCTGTTTTTT. Translation: CASSAHRVGELFF. This chain connects TRBV28 to TRBJ2-2, with a possible D match to TRBD1 (6 bases). CDR1 is MDHEN and CDR2 is SYDVKM in the germline V gene. The germline V and J ends were trimmed by 5 bases and 7 bases, with 11 bases remaining between them. The CDR3 is 13 residues long.

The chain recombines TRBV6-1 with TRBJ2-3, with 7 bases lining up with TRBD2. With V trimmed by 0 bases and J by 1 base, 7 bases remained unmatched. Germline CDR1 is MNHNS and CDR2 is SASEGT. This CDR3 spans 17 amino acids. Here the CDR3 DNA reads TGTGCCAGCAGTGAAGCGCGGCCGGGGAGGGGCACAGATACGCAGTATTTT. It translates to CASSEARPGRGTDTQYF.

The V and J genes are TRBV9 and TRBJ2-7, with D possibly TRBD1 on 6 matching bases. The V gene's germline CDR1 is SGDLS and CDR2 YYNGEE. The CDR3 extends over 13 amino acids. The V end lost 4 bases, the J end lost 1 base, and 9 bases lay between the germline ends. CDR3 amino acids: CASSYGTSYEQYF. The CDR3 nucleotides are TGTGCCAGCAGCTATGGGACATCCTACGAGCAGTACTTC. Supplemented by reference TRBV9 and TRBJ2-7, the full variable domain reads DSGVTQTPKHLITATGQRVTLRCSPRSGDLSVYWYQQSLDQGLQFLIQYYNGEERAKGNILERFSAQQFPDLHSELNLSSLELGDSALYFCASSYGTSYEQYFGPGTRLTVT.

CDR3 amino acids: CASSVGGGNTDTQYF. The CDR3 DNA reads TGTGCCAGCAGCGTAGGGGGCGGGAATACAGATACGCAGTATTTT. This chain uses TRBV9 with TRBJ2-3; maybe TRBD2 (6 bases). V was shortened by 0 bases and J by 3 bases, with 11 bases between the two germline ends. Germline CDR1 reads SGDLS; CDR2 reads YYNGEE. The CDR3 totals 15 residues.

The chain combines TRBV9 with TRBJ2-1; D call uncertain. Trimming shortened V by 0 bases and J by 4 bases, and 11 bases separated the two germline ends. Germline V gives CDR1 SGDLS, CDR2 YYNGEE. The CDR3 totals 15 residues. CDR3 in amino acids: CASSVEQTIYNEQFF. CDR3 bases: TGTGCCAGCAGCGTAGAACAGACAATTTACAATGAGCAGTTCTTC.

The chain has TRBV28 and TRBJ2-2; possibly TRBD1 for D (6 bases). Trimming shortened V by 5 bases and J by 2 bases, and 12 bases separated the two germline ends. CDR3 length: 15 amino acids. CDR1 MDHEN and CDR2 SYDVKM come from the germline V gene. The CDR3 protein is CASSLGTTNTGELFF. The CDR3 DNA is TGTGCCAGCAGTCTCGGGACAACCAACACCGGGGAGCTGTTTTTT.

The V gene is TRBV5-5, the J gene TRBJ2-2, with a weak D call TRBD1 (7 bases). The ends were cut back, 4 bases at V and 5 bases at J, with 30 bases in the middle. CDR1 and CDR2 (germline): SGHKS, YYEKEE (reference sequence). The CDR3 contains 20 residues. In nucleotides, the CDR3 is TGTGCCAGCAGCATAGGGACAGAATTCAGCGGAGGGAGTGGAACCGGGGAGCTGTTTTTT. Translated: CASSIGTEFSGGSGTGELFF.